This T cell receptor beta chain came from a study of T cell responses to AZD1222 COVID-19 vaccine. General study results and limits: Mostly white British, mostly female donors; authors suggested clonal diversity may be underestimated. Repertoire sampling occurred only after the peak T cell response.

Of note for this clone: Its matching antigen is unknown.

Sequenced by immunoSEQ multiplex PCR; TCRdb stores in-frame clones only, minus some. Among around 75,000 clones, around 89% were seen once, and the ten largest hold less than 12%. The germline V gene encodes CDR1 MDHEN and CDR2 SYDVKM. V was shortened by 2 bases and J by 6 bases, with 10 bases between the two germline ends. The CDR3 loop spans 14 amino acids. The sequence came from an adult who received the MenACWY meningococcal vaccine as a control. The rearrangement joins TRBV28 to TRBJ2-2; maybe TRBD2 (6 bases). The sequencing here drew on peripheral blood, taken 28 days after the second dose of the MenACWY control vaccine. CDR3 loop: CASSLPRLAGELFF. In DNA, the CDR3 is TGTGCCAGCAGTTTACCCCGACTAGCCGGGGAGCTGTTTTTT.